A single TCR beta chain is shown here with its context. Germline V gene lookup returns CDR1 MNHNS and CDR2 SASEGT. The V and J ends lost 3 bases and 8 bases respectively, with 17 bases between them. The CDR3 length is 15 residues. This record belongs to a study of blood T cell repertoires in COVID-19. Assay used: immunoSEQ multiplex PCR; TCRdb lists only in-frame clones, some missing. The repertoire consists of under 200,000 clones, with approximately 85% occurring once and the leading ten covering around 8.1%. The receptor was derived from an older woman with COVID-19, enrolled during active disease. This chain links TRBV6-1 with TRBJ2-1; tentatively, D is TRBD1 (7 bases). Sequencing was performed on peripheral blood. In DNA form, the CDR3 reads TGTGCCAGCAGTGAGGAGGGGGCCGTGTGGGATGAGCAGTTCTTC. This codes for CASSEEGAVWDEQFF.